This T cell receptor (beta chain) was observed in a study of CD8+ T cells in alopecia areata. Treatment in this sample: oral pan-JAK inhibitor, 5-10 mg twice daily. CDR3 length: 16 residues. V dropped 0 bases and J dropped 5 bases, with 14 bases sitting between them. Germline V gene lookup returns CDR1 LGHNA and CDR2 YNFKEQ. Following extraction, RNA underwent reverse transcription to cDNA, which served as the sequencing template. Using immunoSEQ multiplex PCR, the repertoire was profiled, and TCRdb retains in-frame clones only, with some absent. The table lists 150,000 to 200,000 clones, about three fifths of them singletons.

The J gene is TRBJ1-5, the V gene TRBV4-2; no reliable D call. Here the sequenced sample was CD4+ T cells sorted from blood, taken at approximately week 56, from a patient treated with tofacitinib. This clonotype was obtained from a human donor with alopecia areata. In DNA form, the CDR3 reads TGTGCCAGCAGCCAAGACGCGCAGTTACTTTATCAGCCCCAGCATTTT. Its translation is CASSQDAQLLYQPQHF.